The entry below gives a single T cell receptor (beta chain) sequence along with its context. Its antigen is unknown. These data belong to a study of cytomegalovirus exposure and HLA in healthy donors. Overall study context: Early released data comprised tens of millions of unique TCRs from HLA-typed donors. Study conclusions and caveats: In a later analysis, HLA-C alleles had the fewest associated TCRs, DRB1 alleles the most.

This CDR3 is 15 amino acids long. Germline CDR1 ENHRY, CDR2 SYGVKD. Unmatched junction bases numbered 4, after V lost 5 bases and J lost 1 base. This PCR relied on a set of 60 Vbeta primers and 13 Jbeta primers. Measured with immunoSEQ multiplex PCR; TCRdb has only the in-frame clones, and not every one. The table records 100,000 to 150,000 clones, 65% to 90% of them present only once. This chain joins TRBV10-3 and TRBJ1-5; the match to TRBD1 covers 8 bases. What was sequenced was PBMCs. This clonotype was sampled from a man aged 18 to 35 in good health and CMV-seronegative. CDR3 sequence: CAISPTGDSNQPQHF. CDR3 nucleotides: TGTGCCATCAGTCCGACAGGGGACAGCAATCAGCCCCAGCATTTT.